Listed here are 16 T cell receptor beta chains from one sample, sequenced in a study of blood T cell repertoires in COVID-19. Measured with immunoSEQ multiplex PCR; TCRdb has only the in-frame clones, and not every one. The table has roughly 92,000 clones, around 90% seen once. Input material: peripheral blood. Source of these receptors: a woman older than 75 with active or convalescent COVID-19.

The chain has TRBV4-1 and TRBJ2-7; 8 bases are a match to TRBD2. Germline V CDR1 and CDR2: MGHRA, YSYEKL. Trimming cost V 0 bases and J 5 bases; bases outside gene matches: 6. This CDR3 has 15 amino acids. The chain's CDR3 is CASSQDGAGVDEQYF. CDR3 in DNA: TGCGCCAGCAGCCAAGACGGAGCGGGAGTCGACGAGCAGTACTTC.

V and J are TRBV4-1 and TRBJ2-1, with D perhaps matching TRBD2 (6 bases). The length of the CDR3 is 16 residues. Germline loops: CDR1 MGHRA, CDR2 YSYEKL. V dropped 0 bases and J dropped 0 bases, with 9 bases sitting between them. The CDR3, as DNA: TGCGCCAGCAGCCAAGATCTCGGGGGCTCCTACAATGAGCAGTTCTTC. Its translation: CASSQDLGGSYNEQFF.

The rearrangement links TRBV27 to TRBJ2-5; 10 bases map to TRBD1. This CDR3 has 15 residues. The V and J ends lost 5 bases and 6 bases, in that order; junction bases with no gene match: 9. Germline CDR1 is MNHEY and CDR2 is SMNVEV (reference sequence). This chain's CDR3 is CASSPQGQGIKTQYF. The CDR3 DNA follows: TGTGCCAGCAGTCCCCAGGGACAGGGGATAAAGACCCAGTACTTC.

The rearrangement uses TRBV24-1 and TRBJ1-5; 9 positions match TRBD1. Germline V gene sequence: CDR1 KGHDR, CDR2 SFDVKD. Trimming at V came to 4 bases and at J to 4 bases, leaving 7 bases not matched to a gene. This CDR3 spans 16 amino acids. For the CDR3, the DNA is TGTGCCACCAGTGACTCAACAGGGGGCTGGAATCAGCCCCAGCATTTT. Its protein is CATSDSTGGWNQPQHF.

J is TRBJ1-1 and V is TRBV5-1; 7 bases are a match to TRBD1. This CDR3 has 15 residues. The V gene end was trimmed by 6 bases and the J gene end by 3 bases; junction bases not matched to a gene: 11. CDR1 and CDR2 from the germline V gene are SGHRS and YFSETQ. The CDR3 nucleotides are TGCGCCAGCACCCCAACAGGGGTTGGAGACACTGAAGCTTTCTTT. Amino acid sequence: CASTPTGVGDTEAFF.

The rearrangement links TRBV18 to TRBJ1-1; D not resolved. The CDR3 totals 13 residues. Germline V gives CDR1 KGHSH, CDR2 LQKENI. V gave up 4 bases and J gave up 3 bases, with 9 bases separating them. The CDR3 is CASSLGVDTEAFF. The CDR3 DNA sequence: TGTGCCAGCTCACTCGGGGTGGACACTGAAGCTTTCTTT.

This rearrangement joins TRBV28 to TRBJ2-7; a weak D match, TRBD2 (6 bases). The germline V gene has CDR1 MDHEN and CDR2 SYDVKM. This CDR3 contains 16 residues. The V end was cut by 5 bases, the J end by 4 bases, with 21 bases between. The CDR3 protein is CASSPAGTGTVYEQYF. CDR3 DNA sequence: TGTGCCAGCAGTCCCGCCGGGACTGGGACCGTGTACGAGCAGTACTTC.

The CDR3 DNA sequence: TGTGCCAGCAGGCGACAGGGCAGTGAAAAACTGTTTTTT. Translating it yields CASRRQGSEKLFF. J is TRBJ1-4 and V is TRBV28, with TRBD1 matching 7 bases. V shed 6 bases and J 7 bases; nucleotides not matched to a gene: 5. The CDR3 totals 13 residues. The V gene's germline CDR1 is MDHEN and CDR2 SYDVKM.

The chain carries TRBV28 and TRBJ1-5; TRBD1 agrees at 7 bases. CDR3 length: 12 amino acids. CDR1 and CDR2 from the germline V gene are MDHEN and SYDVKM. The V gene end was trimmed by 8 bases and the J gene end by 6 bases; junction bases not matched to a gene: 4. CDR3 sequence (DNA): TGTGCCAGCGACAGGGCGGGTCAGCCCCAGCATTTT. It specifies CASDRAGQPQHF.

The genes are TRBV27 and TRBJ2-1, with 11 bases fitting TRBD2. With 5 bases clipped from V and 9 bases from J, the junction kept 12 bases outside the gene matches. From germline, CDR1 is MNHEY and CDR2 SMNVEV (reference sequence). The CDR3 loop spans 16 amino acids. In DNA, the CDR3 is TGTGCCAGCAGTCTGTTAGCGGGAGGGGTGAGCGGTGAGCAGTTCTTC. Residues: CASSLLAGGVSGEQFF.

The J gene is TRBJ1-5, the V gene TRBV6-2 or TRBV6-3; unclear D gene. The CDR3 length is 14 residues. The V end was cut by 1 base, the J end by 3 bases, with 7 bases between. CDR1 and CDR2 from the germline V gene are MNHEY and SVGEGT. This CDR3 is CASSYLSDNQPQHF. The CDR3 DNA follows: TGTGCCAGCAGTTACTTGTCAGACAATCAGCCCCAGCATTTT.

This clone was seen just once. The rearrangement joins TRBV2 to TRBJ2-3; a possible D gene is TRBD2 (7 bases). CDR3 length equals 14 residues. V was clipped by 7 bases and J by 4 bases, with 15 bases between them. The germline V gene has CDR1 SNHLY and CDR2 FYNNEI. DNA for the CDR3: TGTGCCAGCACCCGGGGGGCAAGGGCAGATACGCAGTATTTT. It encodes CASTRGARADTQYF.

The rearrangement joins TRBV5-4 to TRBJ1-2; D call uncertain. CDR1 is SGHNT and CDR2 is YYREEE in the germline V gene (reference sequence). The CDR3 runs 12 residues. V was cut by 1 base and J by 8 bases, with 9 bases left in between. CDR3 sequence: CASSLQGRGYTF. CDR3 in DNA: TGTGCCAGCAGCTTGCAAGGCAGGGGCTACACCTTC.

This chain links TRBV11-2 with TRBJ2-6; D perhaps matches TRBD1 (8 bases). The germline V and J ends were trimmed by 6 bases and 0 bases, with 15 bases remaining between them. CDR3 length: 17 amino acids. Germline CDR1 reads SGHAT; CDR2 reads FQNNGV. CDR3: CASRHTGGDSGANVLTF. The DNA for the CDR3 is TGTGCCAGCAGACATACAGGGGGGGACTCTGGGGCCAACGTCCTGACTTTC.

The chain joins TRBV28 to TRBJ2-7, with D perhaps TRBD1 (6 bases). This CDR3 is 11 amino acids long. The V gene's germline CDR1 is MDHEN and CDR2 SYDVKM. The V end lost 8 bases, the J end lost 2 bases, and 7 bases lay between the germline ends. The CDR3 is CASQGTYEQYF. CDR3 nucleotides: TGTGCCAGCCAGGGGACCTACGAGCAGTACTTC. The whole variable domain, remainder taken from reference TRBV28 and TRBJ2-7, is DVKVTQSSRYLVKRTGEKVFLECVQDMDHENMFWYRQDPGLGLRLIYFSYDVKMKEKGDIPEGYSVSREKKERFSLILESASTNQTSMYLCASQGTYEQYFGPGTRLTVT.

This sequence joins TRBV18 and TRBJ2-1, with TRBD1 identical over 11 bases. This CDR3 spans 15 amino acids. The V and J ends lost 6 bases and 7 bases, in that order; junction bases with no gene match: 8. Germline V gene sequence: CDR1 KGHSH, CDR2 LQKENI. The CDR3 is CASSSSRDRGNEQFF. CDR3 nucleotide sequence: TGTGCCAGCTCCTCGTCGCGGGACAGGGGGAATGAGCAGTTCTTC. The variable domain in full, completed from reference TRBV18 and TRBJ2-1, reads NAGVMQNPRHLVRRRGQEARLRCSPMKGHSHVYWYRQLPEEGLKFMVYLQKENIIDESGMPKERFSAEFPKEGPSILRIQQVVRGDSAAYFCASSSSRDRGNEQFFGPGTRLTVL.